Sequencing of this T cell receptor (beta chain) was carried out in a study of radiation and T cells in renal cell carcinoma. Time point described: baseline pretreatment blood. Treatment specified: 15 Gy SBRT to primary tumor, nephrectomy 4 weeks later. This renal cell carcinoma was of the clear cell type. Profiled with immunoSEQ multiplex PCR; TCRdb holds only in-frame clones, not every one. This sample has about 59,000 clones, with roughly 79% found just once. Germline CDR1 SGHRS, CDR2 YFSETQ. Trimming took 2 bases from V and 3 from J, leaving 6 bases between them. This CDR3 contains 12 residues. This clone is categorized as medium-sized. What it binds is not known. Study-wide results and caveats: In blood, top tumor clones expanded by 2 weeks, shrinking by 4. No pretreatment tumor biopsies were available for baseline clonotypes.

This sequence joins TRBV5-1 and TRBJ2-7; D is unresolved. The clonotype was recovered from a man between 60 and 70 years old with renal cell carcinoma. Sequences were derived from blood, sampled from a patient whose treatment included radiotherapy and nephrectomy. This CDR3 reads CASSLWGYEQYV. The CDR3, as DNA: TGCGCCAGCAGCTTATGGGGCTACGAGCAGTACGTC.